This T cell receptor beta chain was identified in a study of cytomegalovirus exposure and HLA in healthy donors. Overall study results and limits: Associated with cytomegalovirus, according to the listing, were 170 or so TCR beta chains.

Among the roughly 110 subjects of the validation cohort, separate from the roughly 700-subject first cohort, were the donors. Measured with immunoSEQ multiplex PCR; TCRdb has only the in-frame clones, and not every one. This table has 71,000 or so clones, roughly 94% appearing once. The V gene's germline CDR1 is SGHRS and CDR2 YFSETQ. The CDR3 has 14 residues. As for this clone: Its specificity is unknown. One junction end disagrees with the germline gene, perhaps due to a read error.

This sequence originates from a man aged 18 to 35 in good health and CMV-seropositive. Sequenced sample: PBMCs. The rearrangement uses TRBV5-1 and TRBJ1-2; D gene uncertain. Here the CDR3 reads CASSLAAGDYDYTF. In nucleotides, the CDR3 is TGCGCCAGCAGCTTGGCCGCTGGAGACTATGACTACACCTTC.